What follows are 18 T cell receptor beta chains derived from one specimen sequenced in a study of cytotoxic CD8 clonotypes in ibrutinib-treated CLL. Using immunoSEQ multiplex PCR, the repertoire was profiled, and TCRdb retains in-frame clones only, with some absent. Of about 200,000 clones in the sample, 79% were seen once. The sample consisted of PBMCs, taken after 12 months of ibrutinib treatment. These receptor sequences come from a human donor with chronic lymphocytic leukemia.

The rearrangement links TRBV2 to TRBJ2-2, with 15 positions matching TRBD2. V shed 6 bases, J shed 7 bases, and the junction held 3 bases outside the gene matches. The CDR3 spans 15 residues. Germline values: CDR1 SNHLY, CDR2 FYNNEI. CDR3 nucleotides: TGTGCCAGCAGCGGACTAGCGGGAGGGGGCGGGGAGCTGTTTTTT. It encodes CASSGLAGGGGELFF.

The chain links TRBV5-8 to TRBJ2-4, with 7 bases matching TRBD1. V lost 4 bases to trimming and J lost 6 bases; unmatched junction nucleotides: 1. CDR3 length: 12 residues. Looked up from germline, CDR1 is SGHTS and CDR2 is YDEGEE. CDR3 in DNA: TGTGCCAGCAGCCGACAGGGAAACATTCAGTACTTC. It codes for CASSRQGNIQYF.

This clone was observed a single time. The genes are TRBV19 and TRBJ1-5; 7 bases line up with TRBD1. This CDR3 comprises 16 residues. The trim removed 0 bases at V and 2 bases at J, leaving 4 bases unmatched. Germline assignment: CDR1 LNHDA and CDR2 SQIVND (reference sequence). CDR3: CASSIDEGQGNQPQHF. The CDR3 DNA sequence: TGTGCCAGTAGTATAGACGAAGGACAGGGCAATCAGCCCCAGCATTTT.

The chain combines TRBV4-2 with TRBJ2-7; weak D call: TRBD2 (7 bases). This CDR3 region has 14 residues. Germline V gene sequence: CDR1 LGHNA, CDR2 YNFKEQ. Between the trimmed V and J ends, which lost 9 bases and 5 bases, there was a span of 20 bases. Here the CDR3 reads CASQRGGDQHEQYF. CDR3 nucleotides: TGTGCCAGTCAAAGGGGGGGGGACCAGCACGAGCAGTACTTC.

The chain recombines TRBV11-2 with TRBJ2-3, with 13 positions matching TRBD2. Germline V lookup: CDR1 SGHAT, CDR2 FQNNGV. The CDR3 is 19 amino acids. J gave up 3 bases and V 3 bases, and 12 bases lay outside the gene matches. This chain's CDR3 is CASSFLTPTSGRDTDTQYF. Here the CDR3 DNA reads TGTGCCAGCAGCTTCCTTACCCCTACTAGCGGGAGGGATACAGATACGCAGTATTTT.

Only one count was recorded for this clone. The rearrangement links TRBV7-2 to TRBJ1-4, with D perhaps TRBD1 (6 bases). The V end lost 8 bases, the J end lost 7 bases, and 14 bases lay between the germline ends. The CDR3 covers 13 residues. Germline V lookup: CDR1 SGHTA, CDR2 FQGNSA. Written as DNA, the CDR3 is TGTGCCAGCGCAGGGGCGCAGATTGAAAAACTGTTTTTT. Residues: CASAGAQIEKLFF.

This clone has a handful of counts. The CDR3 sequence: CASSGNPSGPQHF. CDR3 bases: TGCGCCAGCAGTGGGAACCCCAGCGGGCCCCAGCATTTT. The V call is TRBV10-1, the J call TRBJ1-5; D ambiguous. Germline V gene sequence: CDR1 WNHNN, CDR2 SYGVQD (reference sequence). The V gene lost 4 bases and the J gene lost 9 bases, with 13 bases spanning the gap. The CDR3 sequence is 13 residues long.

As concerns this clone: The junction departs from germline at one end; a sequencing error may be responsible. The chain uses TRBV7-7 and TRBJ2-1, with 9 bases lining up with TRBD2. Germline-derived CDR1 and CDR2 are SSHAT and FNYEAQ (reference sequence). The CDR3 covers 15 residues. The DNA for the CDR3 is TGTGCTAGCAGCTTAGGGACTAGCAGGGCCAATGAGCAGTTCTTC. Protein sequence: CASSLGTSRANEQFF.

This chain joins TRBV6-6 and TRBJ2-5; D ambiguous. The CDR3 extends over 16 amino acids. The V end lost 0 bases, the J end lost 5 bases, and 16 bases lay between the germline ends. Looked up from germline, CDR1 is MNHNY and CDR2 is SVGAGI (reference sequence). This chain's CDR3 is CASSYSGFRGGETQYF. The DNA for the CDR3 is TGTGCCAGCAGTTACTCAGGGTTTCGTGGTGGGGAGACCCAGTACTTC.

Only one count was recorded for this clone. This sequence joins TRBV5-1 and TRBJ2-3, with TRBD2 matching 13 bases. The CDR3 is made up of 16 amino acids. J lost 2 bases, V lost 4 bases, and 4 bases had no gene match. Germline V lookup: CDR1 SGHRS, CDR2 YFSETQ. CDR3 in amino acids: CASSRTSGSPTDTQYF. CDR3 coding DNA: TGCGCCAGCAGCCGGACTAGCGGGAGCCCCACAGATACGCAGTATTTT. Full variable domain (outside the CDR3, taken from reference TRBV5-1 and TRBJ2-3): KAGVTQTPRYLIKTRGQQVTLSCSPISGHRSVSWYQQTPGQGLQFLFEYFSETQRNKGNFPGRFSGRQFSNSRSEMNVSTLELGDSALYLCASSRTSGSPTDTQYFGPGTRLTVL.

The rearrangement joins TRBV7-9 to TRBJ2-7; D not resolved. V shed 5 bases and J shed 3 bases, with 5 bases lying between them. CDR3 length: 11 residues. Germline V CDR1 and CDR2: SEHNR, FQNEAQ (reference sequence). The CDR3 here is CASSAYYEQYF. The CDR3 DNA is TGTGCCAGCAGCGCATACTACGAGCAGTACTTC.

The CDR3 loop is CASSTQTGTEAFF. For the CDR3, the DNA is TGTGCCAGTAGTACCCAGACAGGCACTGAAGCTTTCTTT. The chain recombines TRBV19 with TRBJ1-1, with D perhaps TRBD1 (6 bases). Germline V lookup: CDR1 LNHDA, CDR2 SQIVND (reference sequence). V lost 4 bases and J 4 bases, leaving 10 bases between the germline ends. The CDR3 has 13 amino acids.

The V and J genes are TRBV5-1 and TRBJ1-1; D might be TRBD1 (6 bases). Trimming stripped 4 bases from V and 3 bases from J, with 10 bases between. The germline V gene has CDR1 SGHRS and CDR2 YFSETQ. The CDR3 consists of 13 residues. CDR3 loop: CASSAQGYTEAFF. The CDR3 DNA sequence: TGCGCCAGCAGCGCCCAGGGGTACACTGAAGCTTTCTTT. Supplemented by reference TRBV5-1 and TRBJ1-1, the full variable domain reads KAGVTQTPRYLIKTRGQQVTLSCSPISGHRSVSWYQQTPGQGLQFLFEYFSETQRNKGNFPGRFSGRQFSNSRSEMNVSTLELGDSALYLCASSAQGYTEAFFGQGTRLTVV.

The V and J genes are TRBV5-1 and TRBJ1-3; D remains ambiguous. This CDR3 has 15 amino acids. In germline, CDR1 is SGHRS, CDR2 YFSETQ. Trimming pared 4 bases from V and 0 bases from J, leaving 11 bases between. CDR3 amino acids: CASSPQAGSGNTIYF. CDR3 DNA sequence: TGCGCCAGCAGCCCTCAGGCGGGCTCTGGAAACACCATATATTTT.

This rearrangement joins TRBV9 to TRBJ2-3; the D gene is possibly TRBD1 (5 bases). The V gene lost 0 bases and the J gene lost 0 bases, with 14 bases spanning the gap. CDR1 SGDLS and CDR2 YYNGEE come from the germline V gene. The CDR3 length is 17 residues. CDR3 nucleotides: TGTGCCAGCAGCGTAGGACAGCTTCGTACTAGCACAGATACGCAGTATTTT. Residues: CASSVGQLRTSTDTQYF. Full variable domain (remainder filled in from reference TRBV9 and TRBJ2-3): DSGVTQTPKHLITATGQRVTLRCSPRSGDLSVYWYQQSLDQGLQFLIQYYNGEERAKGNILERFSAQQFPDLHSELNLSSLELGDSALYFCASSVGQLRTSTDTQYFGPGTRLTVL.

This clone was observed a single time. CDR3 nucleotide sequence: TGTGCCAGTAGGCCGGGCAGGAGCTATGGCTACACCTTC. It codes for CASRPGRSYGYTF. The V and J genes are TRBV19 and TRBJ1-2; D not certain. The CDR3 runs to 13 residues. The V end was cut by 6 bases, the J end by 4 bases, with 12 bases between. The germline V gene encodes CDR1 LNHDA and CDR2 SQIVND (reference sequence).

The CDR3 loop reads CAFTDTYTQYF. The CDR3 DNA is TGTGCCTTCACGGACACGTATACGCAGTATTTT. The V call is TRBV30, the J call TRBJ2-3; tentative D call: TRBD1 (5 bases). The CDR3 is 11 amino acids. Trimming cost V 7 bases and J 7 bases, with 12 bases left between them. Germline CDR1 and CDR2: GTSNPN and SVGIG (reference sequence).

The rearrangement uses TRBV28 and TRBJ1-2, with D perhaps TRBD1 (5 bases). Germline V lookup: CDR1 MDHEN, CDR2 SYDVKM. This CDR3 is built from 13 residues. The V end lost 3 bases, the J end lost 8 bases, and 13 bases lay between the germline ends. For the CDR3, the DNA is TGTGCCAGCAGTTTCTCGGGGGTATTCGGCTACACCTTC. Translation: CASSFSGVFGYTF.